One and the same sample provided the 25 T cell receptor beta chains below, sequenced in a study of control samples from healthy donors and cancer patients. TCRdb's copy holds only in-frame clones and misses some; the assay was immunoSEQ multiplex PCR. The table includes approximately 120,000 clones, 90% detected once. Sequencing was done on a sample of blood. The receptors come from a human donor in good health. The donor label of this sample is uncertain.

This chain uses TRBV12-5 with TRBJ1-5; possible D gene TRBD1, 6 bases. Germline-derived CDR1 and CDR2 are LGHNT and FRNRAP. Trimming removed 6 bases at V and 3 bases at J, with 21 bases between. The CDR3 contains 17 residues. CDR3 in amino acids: CASGSNKDSSVNQPQHF. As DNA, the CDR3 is TGTGCTAGTGGCTCTAATAAGGACAGCTCCGTCAATCAGCCCCAGCATTTT.

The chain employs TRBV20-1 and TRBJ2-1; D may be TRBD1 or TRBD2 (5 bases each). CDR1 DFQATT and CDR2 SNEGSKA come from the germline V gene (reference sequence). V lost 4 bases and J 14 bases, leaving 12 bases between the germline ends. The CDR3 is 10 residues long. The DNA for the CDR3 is TGCAGTGCTACCTCCCTGGGGGAGTTCTTC. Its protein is CSATSLGEFF.

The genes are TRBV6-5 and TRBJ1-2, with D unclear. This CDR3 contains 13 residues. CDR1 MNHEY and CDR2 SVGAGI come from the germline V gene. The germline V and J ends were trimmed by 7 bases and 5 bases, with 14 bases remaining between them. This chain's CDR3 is CASNRGEGYGYTF. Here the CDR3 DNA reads TGTGCCAGCAATAGAGGAGAGGGTTATGGCTACACCTTC.

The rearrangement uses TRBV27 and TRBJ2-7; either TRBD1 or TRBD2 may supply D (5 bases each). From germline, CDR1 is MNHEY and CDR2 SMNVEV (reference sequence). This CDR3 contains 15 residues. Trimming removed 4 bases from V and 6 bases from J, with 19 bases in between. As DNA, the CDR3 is TGTGCCAGCAGTTCGCTGTCGTGGGGGATAGGCGAGCAGTACTTC. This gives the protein CASSSLSWGIGEQYF.

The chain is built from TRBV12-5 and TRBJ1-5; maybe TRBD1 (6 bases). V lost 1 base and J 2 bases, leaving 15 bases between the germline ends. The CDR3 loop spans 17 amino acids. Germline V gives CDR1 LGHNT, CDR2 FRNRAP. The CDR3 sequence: CASGLAGIGGGNQPQHF. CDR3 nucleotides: TGTGCTAGTGGTTTGGCAGGGATAGGGGGGGGCAATCAGCCCCAGCATTTT.

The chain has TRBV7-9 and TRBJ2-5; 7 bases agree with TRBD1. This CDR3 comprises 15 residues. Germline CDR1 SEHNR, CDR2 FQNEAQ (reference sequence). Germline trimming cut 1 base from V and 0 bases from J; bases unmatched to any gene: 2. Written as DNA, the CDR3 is TGTGCCAGCAGCTTAGAACAGGGGTACCAAGAGACCCAGTACTTC. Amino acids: CASSLEQGYQETQYF.

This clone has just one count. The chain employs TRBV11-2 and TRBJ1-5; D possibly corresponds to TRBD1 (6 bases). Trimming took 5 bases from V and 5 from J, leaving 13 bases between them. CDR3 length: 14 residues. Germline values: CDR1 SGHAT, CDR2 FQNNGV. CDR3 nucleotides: TGTGCCAGCAGCCGCGGACAGCATGATCAGCCCCAGCATTTT. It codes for CASSRGQHDQPQHF.

CDR3 sequence: CASRKDGGSSYEQYV. CDR3 in DNA: TGTGCCAGCAGGAAGGACGGAGGGAGCTCCTACGAGCAGTACGTC. This rearrangement joins TRBV28 to TRBJ2-7; TRBD2 is a possible D gene (6 bases). This CDR3 has 15 amino acids. The germline CDR1 and CDR2 sequences are MDHEN and SYDVKM. Trimming left V 6 bases short and J 0 bases short, with 15 bases between.

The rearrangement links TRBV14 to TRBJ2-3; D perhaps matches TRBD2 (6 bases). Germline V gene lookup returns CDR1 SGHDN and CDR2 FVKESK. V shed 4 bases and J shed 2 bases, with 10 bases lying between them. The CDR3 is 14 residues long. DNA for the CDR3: TGTGCCAGCAGCCGCCGGGACTTCACAGATACGCAGTATTTT. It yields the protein CASSRRDFTDTQYF.

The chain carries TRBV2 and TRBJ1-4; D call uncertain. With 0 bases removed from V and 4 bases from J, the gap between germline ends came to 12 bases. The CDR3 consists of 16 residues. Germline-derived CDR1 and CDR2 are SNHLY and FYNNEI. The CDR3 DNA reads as TGTGCCAGCAGTGAAGCGCTTTTTCTGAATAATGAAAAACTGTTTTTT. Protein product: CASSEALFLNNEKLFF.

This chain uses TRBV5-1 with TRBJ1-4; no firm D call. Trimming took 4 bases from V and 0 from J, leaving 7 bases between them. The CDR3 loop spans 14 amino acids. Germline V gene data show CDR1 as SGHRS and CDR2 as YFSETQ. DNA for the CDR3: TGCGCCAGCAGCAAAAGTGCAACTAATGAAAAACTGTTTTTT. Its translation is CASSKSATNEKLFF.

CDR3 in DNA: TGTGCCAGCAGCTTACTAGCGGGGGATGGGGGTACGCAGTATTTT. Encoded protein: CASSLLAGDGGTQYF. V usage is TRBV7-9 and J usage is TRBJ2-3; 10 positions agree with TRBD2. V lost 2 bases and J lost 8; bases outside the gene matches: 7. This CDR3 has 15 amino acids. Germline CDR1 reads SEHNR; CDR2 reads FQNEAQ (reference sequence).

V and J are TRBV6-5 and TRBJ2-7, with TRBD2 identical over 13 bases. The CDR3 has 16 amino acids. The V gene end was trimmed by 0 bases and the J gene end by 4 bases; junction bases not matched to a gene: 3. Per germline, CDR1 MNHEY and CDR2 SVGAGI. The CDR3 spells CASSYSGTSGAYEQYF. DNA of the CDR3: TGTGCCAGCAGTTACTCCGGGACTAGCGGGGCTTACGAGCAGTACTTC.

In nucleotides, the CDR3 is TGTGCCATAACCCTGGGGGCTAGCACAGATACGCAGTATTTT. Its translation: CAITLGASTDTQYF. The chain employs TRBV19 and TRBJ2-3, with a tentative D call TRBD1 (6 bases). Trimming took 10 bases from V and 0 from J, leaving 14 bases between them. The germline CDR1 and CDR2 sequences are LNHDA and SQIVND (reference sequence). The CDR3 has 14 amino acids.

CDR3: CASSPGTGHSYEQYF. The CDR3 DNA is TGTGCCAGCAGCCCCGGGACAGGGCACTCCTACGAGCAGTACTTC. This sequence joins TRBV5-6 and TRBJ2-7; the match to TRBD1 covers 9 bases. The CDR3 is 15 amino acids. Germline V lookup: CDR1 SGHDT, CDR2 YYEEEE. The V gene end was trimmed by 4 bases and the J gene end by 0 bases; junction bases not matched to a gene: 5. The variable domain in full, with the rest retrieved from reference TRBV5-6 and TRBJ2-7, is DAGVTQSPTHLIKTRGQQVTLRCSPKSGHDTVSWYQQALGQGPQFIFQYYEEEERQRGNFPDRFSGHQFPNYSSELNVNALLLGDSALYLCASSPGTGHSYEQYFGPGTRLTVT.

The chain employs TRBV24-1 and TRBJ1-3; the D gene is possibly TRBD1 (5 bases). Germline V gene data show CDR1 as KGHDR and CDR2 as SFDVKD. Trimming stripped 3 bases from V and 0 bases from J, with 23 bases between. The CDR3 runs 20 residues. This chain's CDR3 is CATSDIRDLGHQSSGNTIYF. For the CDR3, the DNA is TGTGCCACCAGTGATATCCGGGACTTAGGACACCAGAGCTCTGGAAACACCATATATTTT.

CDR3 protein: CASSSEATAGETQYF. The DNA for the CDR3 is TGCGCCAGCAGCTCGGAAGCGACAGCAGGAGAGACCCAGTACTTC. This rearrangement joins TRBV5-1 to TRBJ2-5; tentative D call: TRBD1 (5 bases). The CDR3 runs to 15 residues. Trimming took off 3 bases at V and 4 bases at J, with 16 bases between the two ends. Germline values: CDR1 SGHRS, CDR2 YFSETQ. Together with reference TRBV5-1 and TRBJ2-5, the CDR3 gives the full variable domain: KAGVTQTPRYLIKTRGQQVTLSCSPISGHRSVSWYQQTPGQGLQFLFEYFSETQRNKGNFPGRFSGRQFSNSRSEMNVSTLELGDSALYLCASSSEATAGETQYFGPGTRLLVL.

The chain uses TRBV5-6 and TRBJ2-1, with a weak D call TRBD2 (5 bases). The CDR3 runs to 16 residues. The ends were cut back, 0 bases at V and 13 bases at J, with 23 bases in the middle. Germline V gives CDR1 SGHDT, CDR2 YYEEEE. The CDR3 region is CASSLGGNQRGLFQFF. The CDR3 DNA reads TGTGCCAGCAGCTTGGGAGGGAACCAACGGGGATTATTTCAGTTCTTC.

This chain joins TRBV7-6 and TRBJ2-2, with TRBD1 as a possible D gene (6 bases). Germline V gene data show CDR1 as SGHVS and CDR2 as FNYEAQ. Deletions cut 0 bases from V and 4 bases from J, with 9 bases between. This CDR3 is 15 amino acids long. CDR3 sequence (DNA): TGTGCCAGCAGCTTAGCGGGACACCTCACCGGGGAGCTGTTTTTT. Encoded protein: CASSLAGHLTGELFF.

CDR3 sequence: CASSLALRTDTQYF. The CDR3 nucleotides are TGTGCCAGCAGCTTGGCCCTCCGGACAGATACGCAGTATTTT. This sequence joins TRBV5-6 and TRBJ2-3, with D hard to call. The V end was cut by 0 bases, the J end by 3 bases, with 8 bases between. The V gene's germline CDR1 is SGHDT and CDR2 YYEEEE. CDR3 length: 14 residues.

The CDR3 nucleotides are TGTGCCAGCACCACGCGGCCTCAACCCAATGAGCAGTTCTTC. It specifies CASTTRPQPNEQFF. The gene calls are TRBV11-2 and TRBJ2-1; D is ambiguous. V lost 7 bases, J lost 6 bases, and 16 bases lay in between. CDR3 length equals 14 residues. CDR1 and CDR2 (germline): SGHAT, FQNNGV.

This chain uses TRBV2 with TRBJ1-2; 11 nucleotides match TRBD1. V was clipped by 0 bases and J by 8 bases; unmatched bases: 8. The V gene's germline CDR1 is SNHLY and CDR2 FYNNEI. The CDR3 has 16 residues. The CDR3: CASSEALRDRGKGYTF. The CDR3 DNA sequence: TGTGCCAGCAGTGAAGCGCTTCGGGACAGGGGGAAGGGCTACACCTTC.

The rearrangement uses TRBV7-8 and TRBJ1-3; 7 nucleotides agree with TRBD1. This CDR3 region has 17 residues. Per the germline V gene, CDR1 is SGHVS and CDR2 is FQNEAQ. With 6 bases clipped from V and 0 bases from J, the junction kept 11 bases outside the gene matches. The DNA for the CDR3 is TGTGCCAGCAGTTTATTCGGACAGGTCTTCTCTGGAAACACCATATATTTT. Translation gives CASSLFGQVFSGNTIYF.

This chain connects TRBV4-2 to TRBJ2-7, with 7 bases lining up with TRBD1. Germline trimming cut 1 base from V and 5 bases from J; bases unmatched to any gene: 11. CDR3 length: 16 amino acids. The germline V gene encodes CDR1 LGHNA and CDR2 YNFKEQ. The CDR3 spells CASSQAEVGGSHEQYF. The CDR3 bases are TGTGCCAGCAGCCAAGCAGAGGTAGGGGGCAGCCACGAGCAGTACTTC.

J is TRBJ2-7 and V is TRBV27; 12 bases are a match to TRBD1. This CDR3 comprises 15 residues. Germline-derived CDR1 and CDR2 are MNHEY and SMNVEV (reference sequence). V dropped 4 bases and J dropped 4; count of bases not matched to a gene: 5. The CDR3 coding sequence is TGTGCCAGCAGTTCGACGGGACAGGGGGCTTACGAGCAGTACTTC. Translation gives CASSSTGQGAYEQYF.